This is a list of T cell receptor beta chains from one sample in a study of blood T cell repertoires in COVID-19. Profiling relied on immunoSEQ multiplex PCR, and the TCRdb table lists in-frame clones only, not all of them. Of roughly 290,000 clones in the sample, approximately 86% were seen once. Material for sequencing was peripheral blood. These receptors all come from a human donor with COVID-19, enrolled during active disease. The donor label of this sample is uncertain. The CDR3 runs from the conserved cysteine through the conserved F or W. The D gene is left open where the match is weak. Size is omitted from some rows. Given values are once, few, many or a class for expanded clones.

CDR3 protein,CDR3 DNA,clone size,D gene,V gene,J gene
CAGYPPEGYGYTF,TGTGCCGGATATCCCCCCGAGGGATATGGCTACACCTTC,few,.,TRBV30,TRBJ1-2
CASSTGTEIPTDTQYF,TGTGCCAGTAGTACCGGGACAGAGATACCCACAGATACGCAGTATTTT,.,TRBD1,TRBV19,TRBJ2-3
CASSLTSDRSFEQYF,TGTGCCAGCAGTTTAACCAGCGATCGTTCTTTCGAGCAGTACTTC,.,.,TRBV28,TRBJ2-7
CASSEGFSGNTIYF,TGTGCCAGCTCGGAGGGGTTCTCTGGAAACACCATATATTTT,.,.,TRBV18,TRBJ1-3
CASSGQAQGTQYF,TGTGCCAGCAGTGGACAGGCCCAAGGGACCCAGTACTTC,.,TRBD1,TRBV12-3/TRBV12-4,TRBJ2-5
CASSSTGEETQYF,TGTGCCAGCAGTTCTACAGGGGAAGAGACCCAGTACTTC,.,TRBD1,TRBV6-2/TRBV6-3,TRBJ2-5
CASSPSRTDYGYTF,TGTGCCAGCAGCCCCTCCCGGACAGACTATGGCTACACCTTC,.,.,TRBV7-8,TRBJ1-2
CAWGRGYQPQHF,TGTGCCTGGGGCAGGGGTTATCAGCCCCAGCATTTT,.,.,TRBV30,TRBJ1-5
CAISEPTGTPTDTQYF,TGTGCCATCAGTGAGCCCACCGGGACACCCACAGATACGCAGTATTTT,.,.,TRBV10-3,TRBJ2-3
CASSLVRRQGAPYNEQFF,TGTGCCAGCAGTTTAGTCCGGCGACAGGGGGCACCCTACAATGAGCAGTTCTTC,once,TRBD1,TRBV27,TRBJ2-1
CASTGGQGLSDEQFF,TGTGCCAGCACAGGGGGACAGGGGTTAAGCGATGAGCAGTTCTTC,.,TRBD1,TRBV28,TRBJ2-1
CASSQTGSAGNTIYF,TGCGCCAGCAGCCAAACAGGGTCCGCTGGAAACACCATATATTTT,.,.,TRBV5-1,TRBJ1-3
CASTSLTSGRYASSGANVLTF,TGTGCCAGTACTAGCCTAACTAGCGGGAGATACGCCAGCTCTGGGGCCAACGTCCTGACTTTC,.,TRBD2,TRBV19,TRBJ2-6
CASSLVGGQVEQYF,TGTGCCAGCAGTTTAGTTGGGGGACAGGTCGAGCAGTACTTC,few,TRBD1,TRBV27,TRBJ2-7
CASSVAPDRATEAFF,TGTGCCAGCAGCGTAGCCCCGGACAGGGCCACTGAAGCTTTCTTT,.,TRBD1,TRBV9,TRBJ1-1
CASSELGDFQLGGYTF,TGTGCCAGCAGTGAATTGGGAGACTTCCAGTTAGGAGGCTACACCTTC,.,.,TRBV6-1,TRBJ1-2
CASSLGGAGNTIYF,TGTGCCAGCAGCTTGGGGGGCGCTGGAAACACCATATATTTT,.,.,TRBV5-5,TRBJ1-3
CAWSAGVGDTEAFF,TGTGCCTGGAGCGCAGGGGTTGGCGACACTGAAGCTTTCTTT,.,.,TRBV30,TRBJ1-1
CASSQAGTRGPEYF,TGTGCCAGCAGCCAAGCGGGGACTAGAGGTCCCGAGTATTTT,.,TRBD2,TRBV3-1/TRBV3-2,TRBJ2-3
CATSDSLAGVLNEQFF,TGTGCCACCAGTGACTCGCTAGCGGGAGTGCTCAATGAGCAGTTCTTC,.,TRBD2,TRBV24-1,TRBJ2-1
CASSLATGRNTEAFF,TGTGCCAGCTCACTTGCGACAGGGCGGAACACTGAAGCTTTCTTT,.,TRBD1,TRBV18,TRBJ1-1
CAWNMGDRRDTIYF,TGTGCCTGGAACATGGGGGACAGACGGGACACCATATATTTT,.,TRBD1,TRBV30,TRBJ1-3
CASNPTSGGEQFF,TGTGCCAGCAACCCGACTAGCGGGGGAGAGCAGTTCTTC,.,TRBD2,TRBV6-2/TRBV6-3,TRBJ2-1
CASRPPSGNSYNEQFF,TGTGCCAGCAGACCCCCTAGCGGGAACTCCTACAATGAGCAGTTCTTC,.,TRBD2,TRBV7-9,TRBJ2-1
CASSVYPGQSYEQYF,TGTGCCAGCAGCGTATATCCGGGACAGTCCTACGAGCAGTACTTC,few,TRBD1,TRBV9,TRBJ2-7
CASSSGGGSNSYEQYF,TGTGCCAGCAGCTCAGGGGGCGGGAGTAATTCCTACGAGCAGTACTTC,.,.,TRBV7-8,TRBJ2-7
CASRLSAGQAEETQYF,TGTGCAAGTCGCTTATCTGCTGGACAGGCGGAAGAGACCCAGTACTTC,.,.,TRBV12-2,TRBJ2-5
CASSPGGLNTGELFF,TGTGCCAGCAGCCCTGGCGGACTGAACACCGGGGAGCTGTTTTTT,.,.,TRBV27,TRBJ2-2
CASSLTDQETQYF,TGTGCCAGCAGCTTGACTGATCAAGAGACCCAGTACTTC,.,.,TRBV5-6,TRBJ2-5
CASSPGTSGNVDTQYF,TGTGCCAGCAGCCCAGGGACTAGCGGGAATGTGGATACGCAGTATTTT,.,TRBD2,TRBV11-3,TRBJ2-3
CASSRVREGYTF,TGTGCCAGCAGCCGGGTGAGGGAGGGCTACACCTTC,.,.,TRBV7-8,TRBJ1-2
CASSGRMGGNEQFF,TGCGCCAGCAGCGGGCGGATGGGGGGCAATGAGCAGTTCTTC,.,.,TRBV4-3,TRBJ2-1
CASSYSRGVDTGELFF,TGTGCCAGCAGTTACTCGCGGGGGGTGGACACCGGGGAGCTGTTTTTT,.,TRBD2,TRBV6-6,TRBJ2-2
CATSRGDSGTEAFF,TGTGCCACCAGCCGCGGTGACTCCGGCACTGAAGCTTTCTTT,.,.,TRBV15,TRBJ1-1
CASSLFGTTTGELFF,TGTGCCAGCAGCTTATTTGGGACTACCACCGGGGAGCTGTTTTTT,.,TRBD2,TRBV7-2,TRBJ2-2
CASSQLVLSGANVLTF,TGCGCCAGCAGCCAACTGGTACTCTCTGGGGCCAACGTCCTGACTTTC,.,.,TRBV4-3,TRBJ2-6
CASSQKEGGWTGELFF,TGTGCCAGCAGCCAAAAAGAAGGGGGATGGACCGGGGAGCTGTTTTTT,.,.,TRBV4-2,TRBJ2-2
CSVGGGHYEQYF,TGCAGCGTTGGAGGCGGACACTACGAGCAGTACTTC,.,.,TRBV29-1,TRBJ2-7
CASSLDSSSSYNSPLHF,TGTGCCAGCAGCTTGGACAGTTCGAGCTCCTATAATTCACCCCTCCACTTT,.,.,TRBV5-5,TRBJ1-6
CASSYAGGPRPTYNEQFF,TGTGCCAGCAGCTATGCGGGAGGGCCGAGGCCTACCTACAATGAGCAGTTCTTC,.,TRBD2,TRBV7-9,TRBJ2-1
CSVGVGGSGKNIQYF,TGCAGCGTTGGGGTCGGGGGATCTGGCAAAAACATTCAGTACTTC,.,.,TRBV29-1,TRBJ2-4
CASRLAATDTQYF,TGTGCCAGTAGGCTAGCGGCCACAGATACGCAGTATTTT,.,TRBD2,TRBV19,TRBJ2-3
CAWSGTGGAGNQPQHF,TGTGCCTGGAGTGGTACAGGGGGCGCCGGCAATCAGCCCCAGCATTTT,.,TRBD1,TRBV30,TRBJ1-5
CASSQADYGYTF,TGTGCCAGCAGCCAAGCAGACTATGGCTACACCTTC,few,.,TRBV3-1/TRBV3-2,TRBJ1-2
CASSRTSGNEQFF,TGTGCCAGCAGTAGGACTAGCGGAAATGAGCAGTTCTTC,.,TRBD2,TRBV6-4,TRBJ2-1
CASSYGGGYGYTF,TGTGCCAGCAGTTACGGCGGGGGCTATGGCTACACCTTC,.,.,TRBV6-5,TRBJ1-2
CASSPRSGEDEQYF,TGTGCCAGCTCACCGCGATCGGGGGAGGACGAGCAGTACTTC,.,.,TRBV18,TRBJ2-7
CASSLDGGTEAFF,TGTGCCAGCAGCCTAGACGGGGGCACTGAAGCTTTCTTT,.,.,TRBV3-1/TRBV3-2,TRBJ1-1